Following are 13 T cell receptor beta chains from one sample sequenced in a study of preoperative IRX-2 immunotherapy in early breast cancer. Regarding treatment: preoperative locoregional IRX-2 cytokine immunotherapy. TCRdb keeps only in-frame clones here, not all; method: immunoSEQ multiplex PCR. Of more than 50,000 clones detected, roughly 94% appear once; the ten largest clones hold roughly 1.7%. Sampling was carried out from a patient treated with IRX-2 immunotherapy. Receptor source: a human donor with breast cancer.

The chain joins TRBV28 to TRBJ1-2, with TRBD1 matching 8 bases. Germline trimming cut 6 bases from V and 6 bases from J; bases unmatched to any gene: 9. CDR3 length: 14 residues. Germline V gene sequence: CDR1 MDHEN, CDR2 SYDVKM. The CDR3 loop is CASRYRGGADGYTF. CDR3 DNA sequence: TGTGCCAGCAGGTACAGGGGGGGTGCGGATGGCTACACCTTC.

This chain connects TRBV28 to TRBJ2-7; 9 bases line up with TRBD1. Trimming at V came to 3 bases and at J to 2 bases, leaving 8 bases not matched to a gene. The length of the CDR3 is 16 residues. Germline V gene lookup returns CDR1 MDHEN and CDR2 SYDVKM. CDR3 residues: CASSFPTGGLTYEQYF. CDR3 nucleotides: TGTGCCAGCAGTTTCCCGACAGGGGGATTGACCTACGAGCAGTACTTC. The complete variable domain, with remaining parts taken from reference TRBV28 and TRBJ2-7, reads DVKVTQSSRYLVKRTGEKVFLECVQDMDHENMFWYRQDPGLGLRLIYFSYDVKMKEKGDIPEGYSVSREKKERFSLILESASTNQTSMYLCASSFPTGGLTYEQYFGPGTRLTVT.

The rearrangement joins TRBV19 to TRBJ2-7; D remains ambiguous. The V gene's germline CDR1 is LNHDA and CDR2 SQIVND (reference sequence). Trimming stripped 3 bases from V and 6 bases from J, with 12 bases between. This CDR3 is 13 amino acids long. The CDR3 here is CASSMDGFGEQYF. The CDR3 DNA reads as TGTGCCAGTAGTATGGACGGCTTCGGCGAGCAGTACTTC.

J is TRBJ2-5 and V is TRBV5-6; D gene uncertain. The end of the DNA is better explained by TRBJ2-7, so the J call may be wrong. The CDR3 covers 13 residues. Germline V gives CDR1 SGHDT, CDR2 YYEEEE. As DNA, the CDR3 is TGTGCCAGCAGCCTGACGGTTACCTACGAGCAGTACTTC. This gives the protein CASSLTVTYEQYF.

CDR3 sequence: CASSWTGDGQPQHF. In nucleotides, the CDR3 is TGTGCCAGCAGTTGGACAGGGGATGGCCAGCCCCAGCATTTT. The gene calls are TRBV7-9 and TRBJ1-5; 9 bases line up with TRBD1. CDR1 is SEHNR, CDR2 FQNEAQ, per germline (reference sequence). The CDR3 runs 14 residues. V lost 6 bases, J lost 7 bases, and 7 bases stayed unmatched.

This chain links TRBV28 with TRBJ1-1, with TRBD1 as a possible D gene (6 bases). The V gene lost 5 bases and the J gene lost 11 bases, with 12 bases spanning the gap. In germline, CDR1 is MDHEN, CDR2 SYDVKM. This CDR3 region has 11 residues. DNA of the CDR3: TGTGCCAGCAGTAAACAAGGACAGGCTTTCTTT. Protein sequence: CASSKQGQAFF.

The chain recombines TRBV9 with TRBJ2-2, with TRBD2 as a possible D gene (6 bases). Germline V lookup: CDR1 SGDLS, CDR2 YYNGEE. Trimming removed 3 bases at V and 6 bases at J, with 21 bases between. This CDR3 has 17 residues. CDR3 protein: CASSGDGGPNPPGELFF. The CDR3 coding sequence is TGTGCCAGCAGCGGGGACGGAGGGCCCAACCCCCCCGGGGAGCTGTTTTTT.

CDR3 protein: CATSRIQGIKGGELFF. The CDR3 DNA sequence: TGTGCCACCAGCAGGATACAGGGGATTAAGGGCGGGGAGCTGTTTTTT. The chain combines TRBV15 with TRBJ2-2, with 7 bases identical to TRBD1. Germline V gene data show CDR1 as LNHNV and CDR2 as YYDKDF (reference sequence). This CDR3 spans 16 amino acids. Germline trimming cut 3 bases from V and 7 bases from J; bases unmatched to any gene: 11.

The gene calls are TRBV9 and TRBJ2-5; TRBD2 is a possible D gene (5 bases). CDR1 and CDR2 (germline): SGDLS, YYNGEE. The CDR3 contains 14 residues. V was trimmed by 6 bases and J by 5 bases, leaving 17 bases between them. The CDR3 protein is CASTSTLETETQYF. The CDR3 DNA follows: TGTGCCAGCACATCTACACTAGAGACGGAGACCCAGTACTTC.

The V gene is TRBV27, the J gene TRBJ1-6, with D unclear. The CDR3 loop spans 16 amino acids. Trimming removed 5 bases from V and 9 bases from J, with 20 bases in between. Germline CDR1 MNHEY, CDR2 SMNVEV (reference sequence). The CDR3: CASSPSQDPLVSPLHF. DNA for the CDR3: TGTGCCAGCAGTCCCTCTCAGGACCCGTTAGTTTCACCCCTCCACTTT.

Regarding this clone: Other DNA sequences in this sample translate to the same CDR3. The CDR3 DNA is TGTGCCAGCAAAGCTTTTGGAGTAGGAGAGGCCCAAGAGACCCAGTACTTC. It encodes CASKAFGVGEAQETQYF. The chain links TRBV5-6 to TRBJ2-5, with no clear D. The CDR3 is made up of 17 amino acids. V dropped 6 bases and J dropped 1 base, with 22 bases sitting between them. CDR1 is SGHDT and CDR2 is YYEEEE in the germline V gene.

The chain uses TRBV6-5 and TRBJ2-2, with D possibly being TRBD1 (5 bases). The CDR3 has 13 residues. In germline, CDR1 is MNHEY, CDR2 SVGAGI. Trimming shortened V by 3 bases and J by 7 bases, and 9 bases separated the two germline ends. The CDR3 region is CASSYVDSGELFF. CDR3 DNA: TGTGCCAGCAGTTATGTTGACAGCGGGGAGCTGTTTTTT.

The chain joins TRBV2 to TRBJ1-5; unclear D gene. The CDR3 is 16 residues long. Germline V gives CDR1 SNHLY, CDR2 FYNNEI. V lost 4 bases to trimming and J lost 2 bases, with 15 bases between them. The CDR3 region is CASSVSGPSGNQPQHF. CDR3 bases: TGTGCCAGCAGTGTATCCGGGCCGTCCGGCAATCAGCCCCAGCATTTT.